These T cell receptor beta chains were read from a single sample in a study of blood T cell repertoires in COVID-19. TCRdb keeps only in-frame clones here, not all; method: immunoSEQ multiplex PCR. The table has about 260,000 clones, 75% to 95% seen once; the top ten hold about 3%. Material for sequencing was PBMCs or T cells enriched from blood (not recorded which). The receptors originated from a man in his forties or fifties who had been exposed to COVID-19. Both conserved end residues are part of each CDR3.

CDR3,V,J
CASSVDGATEAFF,TRBV9,TRBJ1-1
CASSYASTGPLETQYF,TRBV6-5,TRBJ2-5
CASSYSSVNTEAFF,TRBV6-5,TRBJ1-1
CASSEARGGRNTDTQYF,TRBV2,TRBJ2-3
CASSQYDRAHEKLFF,TRBV3-1/TRBV3-2,TRBJ1-4
CASRDGLAGGANDQQFF,TRBV5-4,TRBJ2-1
CASKLAGGTYEQYF,TRBV19,TRBJ2-7
CASSLLSSDTQYF,TRBV11-3,TRBJ2-3
CATSGDTPLGGYTF,TRBV24-1,TRBJ1-2
CASSLTSGSRYEQYF,TRBV3-1/TRBV3-2,TRBJ2-7
CASSLGQSNTEAFF,TRBV5-1,TRBJ1-1
CASSSQGIKLFF,TRBV28,TRBJ1-4
CASSRRGTQYF,TRBV12-3/TRBV12-4,TRBJ2-5
CASSYTLASGRKEQFF,TRBV6-5,TRBJ2-1
CASSSGQDYEQYF,TRBV7-9,TRBJ2-7
CASSIKSQGPYNEQFF,TRBV19,TRBJ2-1
CASSSGLAGGIAKNIQYF,TRBV28,TRBJ2-4
CASSQYGTSGRGYEQFF,TRBV3-1/TRBV3-2,TRBJ2-1